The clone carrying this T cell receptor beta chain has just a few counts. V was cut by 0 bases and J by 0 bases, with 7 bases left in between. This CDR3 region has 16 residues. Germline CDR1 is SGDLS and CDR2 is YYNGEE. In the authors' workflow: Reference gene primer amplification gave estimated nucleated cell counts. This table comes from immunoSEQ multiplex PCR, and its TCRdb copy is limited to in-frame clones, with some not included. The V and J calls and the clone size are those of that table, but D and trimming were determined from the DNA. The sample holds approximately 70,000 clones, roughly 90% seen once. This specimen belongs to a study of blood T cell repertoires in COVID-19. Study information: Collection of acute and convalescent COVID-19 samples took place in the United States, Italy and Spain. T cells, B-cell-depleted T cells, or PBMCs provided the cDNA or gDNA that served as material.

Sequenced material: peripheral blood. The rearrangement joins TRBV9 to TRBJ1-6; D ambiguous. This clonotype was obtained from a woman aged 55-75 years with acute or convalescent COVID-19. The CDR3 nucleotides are TGTGCCAGCAGCGTAGGGGCAGCCTCCTATAATTCACCCCTCCACTTT. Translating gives CASSVGAASYNSPLHF.